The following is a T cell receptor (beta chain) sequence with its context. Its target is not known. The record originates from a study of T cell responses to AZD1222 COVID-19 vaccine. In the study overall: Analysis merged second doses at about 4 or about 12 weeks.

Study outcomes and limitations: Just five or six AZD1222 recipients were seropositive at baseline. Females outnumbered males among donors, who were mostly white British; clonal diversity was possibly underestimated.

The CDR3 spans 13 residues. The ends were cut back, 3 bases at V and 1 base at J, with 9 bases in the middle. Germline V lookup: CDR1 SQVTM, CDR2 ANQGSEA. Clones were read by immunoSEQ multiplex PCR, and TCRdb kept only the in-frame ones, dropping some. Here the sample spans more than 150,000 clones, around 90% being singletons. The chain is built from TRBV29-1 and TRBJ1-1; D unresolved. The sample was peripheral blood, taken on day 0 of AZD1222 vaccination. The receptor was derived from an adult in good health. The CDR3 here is CSVEVQPNTEAFF. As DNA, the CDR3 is TGCAGCGTTGAGGTGCAGCCGAACACTGAAGCTTTCTTT.